This T cell receptor beta chain was sequenced during a study of shared clonotypes between healthy human individuals. The trim removed 8 bases at V and 1 base at J, leaving 2 bases unmatched. This CDR3 is built from 13 residues. Germline values: CDR1 MNHEY, CDR2 SVGAGI. In the study's own analysis: ImmunoSEQ only sent back junction sequences with no quality scores, so filtering was done differently. This table comes from immunoSEQ multiplex PCR, and its TCRdb copy is limited to in-frame clones, with some not included. V, J and clone size were drawn from that table, and D and trimming were deduced from the DNA. Among about 480,000 clones listed, around 79% were seen once. Study-level points and caveats: Having only a few donors restricted how much genetic and exposure-history diversity was captured. Blood was the only sampled material, and tissue repertoires likely differ.

The donors, all of them Caucasian adults, lived in Nashville, Tennessee. Note on this clone: Its antigen is as yet unknown.

Sequenced material: PBMCs. V and J are TRBV6-5 and TRBJ2-5, with TRBD1 matching 9 bases. The sequence derives from a woman in her 40s in good health. Some clones in this sample may be carry-over from other donors' samples. The CDR3 here is CASYRGRQETQYF. As DNA, the CDR3 is TGTGCCAGCTACAGGGGGCGCCAAGAGACCCAGTACTTC.